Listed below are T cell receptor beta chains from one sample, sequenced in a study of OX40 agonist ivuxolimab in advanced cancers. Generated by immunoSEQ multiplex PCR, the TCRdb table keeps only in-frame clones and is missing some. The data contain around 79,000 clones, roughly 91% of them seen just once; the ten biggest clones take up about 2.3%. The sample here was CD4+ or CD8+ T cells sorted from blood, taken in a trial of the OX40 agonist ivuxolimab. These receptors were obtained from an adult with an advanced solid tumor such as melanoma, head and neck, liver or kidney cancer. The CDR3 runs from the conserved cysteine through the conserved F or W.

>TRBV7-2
CASSLAPGQGAYEQYF
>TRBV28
CASSLTGVGYTF
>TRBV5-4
CASSLLTAGGLYEQYF
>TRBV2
CASSEGLAGANEQFF
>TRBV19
CASSGRGRDYGYTF
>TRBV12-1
CASSFGSGTSGRTSTDTQYF
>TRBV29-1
CSVPGRLNTGELFF
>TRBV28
CASSESVSYEQYF
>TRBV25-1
CASSEMANYNEQFF
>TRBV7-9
CASSVVFAGDTDTQYF
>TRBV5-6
CASSSDRGPNYGYTF
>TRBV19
CASRGTNEQFF
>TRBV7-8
CASSLMRGSETQYF
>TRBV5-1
CASSLGDSLYEQYF
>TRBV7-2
CASRKRREVASGTDTQYF
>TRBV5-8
CASSLALGLAGGTKTDTQYF